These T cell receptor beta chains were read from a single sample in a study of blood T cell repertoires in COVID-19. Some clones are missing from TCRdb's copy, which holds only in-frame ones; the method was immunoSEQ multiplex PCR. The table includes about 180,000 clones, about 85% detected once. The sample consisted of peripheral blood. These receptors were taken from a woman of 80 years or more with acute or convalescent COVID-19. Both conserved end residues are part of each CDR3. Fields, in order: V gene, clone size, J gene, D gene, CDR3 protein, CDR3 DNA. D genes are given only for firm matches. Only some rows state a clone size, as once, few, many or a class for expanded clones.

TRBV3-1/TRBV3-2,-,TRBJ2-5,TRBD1,CASSRTGGERAQYF,TGTGCCAGCAGCCGGACAGGGGGCGAGAGGGCCCAGTACTTC
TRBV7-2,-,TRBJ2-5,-,CASSSETGSGWTQYF,TGTGCCAGCAGCTCCGAAACAGGGTCGGGATGGACCCAGTACTTC
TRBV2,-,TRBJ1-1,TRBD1,CASSATGGTVTEAFF,TGTGCCAGCAGCGCCACAGGTGGGACAGTGACTGAAGCTTTCTTT
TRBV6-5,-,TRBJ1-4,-,CAGGVGSNEKLFF,TGTGCCGGAGGGGTTGGGTCTAATGAAAAACTGTTTTTT
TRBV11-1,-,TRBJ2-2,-,CASSSPWEVGTGELFF,TGTGCCAGCAGCTCCCCGTGGGAGGTCGGCACCGGGGAGCTGTTTTTT
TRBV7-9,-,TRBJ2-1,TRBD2,CASSLAGLVNNEQFF,TGTGCCAGCAGCTTAGCGGGACTAGTTAACAATGAGCAGTTCTTC
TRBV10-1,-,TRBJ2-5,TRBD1,CASSGWTGGQETQYF,TGCGCCAGCAGTGGATGGACAGGGGGACAAGAGACCCAGTACTTC
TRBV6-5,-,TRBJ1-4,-,CASSYLETGNEKLFF,TGTGCCAGCAGTTACCTGGAGACAGGTAATGAAAAACTGTTTTTT
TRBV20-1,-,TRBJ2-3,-,CSGGATDTQYF,TGCAGTGGCGGGGCCACAGATACGCAGTATTTT
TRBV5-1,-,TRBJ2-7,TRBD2,CASSPGGTRSYEQYF,TGCGCCAGCAGCCCGGGGGGGACTAGATCCTACGAGCAGTACTTC
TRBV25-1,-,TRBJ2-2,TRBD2,CASGPSSGRFTGELFF,TGTGCCAGCGGGCCGTCTAGCGGGAGGTTCACCGGGGAGCTGTTTTTT
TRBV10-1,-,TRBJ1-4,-,CASSESTRGAEVSNEKLFF,TGCGCCAGCAGTGAGTCGACTCGGGGGGCAGAGGTATCTAATGAAAAACTGTTTTTT
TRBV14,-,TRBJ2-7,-,CASSRSGKSYEQYF,TGTGCCAGCAGCCGCTCAGGGAAATCCTACGAGCAGTACTTC
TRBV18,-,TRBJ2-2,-,CASSLETGANTGELFF,TGTGCCAGCTCACTCGAGACCGGGGCGAACACCGGGGAGCTGTTTTTT
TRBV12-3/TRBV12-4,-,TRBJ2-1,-,CASSLSDNEQFF,TGTGCCAGCAGTTTATCGGACAATGAGCAGTTCTTC
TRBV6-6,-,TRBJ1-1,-,CASSYGGAVDTEAFF,TGTGCCAGCAGTTACGGGGGGGCGGTAGACACTGAAGCTTTCTTT
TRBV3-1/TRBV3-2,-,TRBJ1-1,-,CASGRDRTEAFF,TGTGCCAGCGGGAGGGATCGCACTGAAGCTTTCTTT
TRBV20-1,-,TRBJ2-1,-,CSASGGDHNEQFF,TGCAGTGCTAGTGGCGGGGACCACAATGAGCAGTTCTTC
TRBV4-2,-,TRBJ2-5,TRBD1,CASSQVVGQGQETQYF,TGTGCCAGCAGCCAGGTAGTGGGACAGGGTCAAGAGACCCAGTACTTC
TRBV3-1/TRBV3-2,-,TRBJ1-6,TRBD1,CASSQRGPALGSPLHF,TGTGCCAGCAGCCAGAGGGGGCCGGCCCTGGGTTCACCCCTCCACTTT
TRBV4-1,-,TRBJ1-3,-,CASSYGEGNTIYF,TGCGCCAGCAGCTACGGGGAAGGAAACACCATATATTTT
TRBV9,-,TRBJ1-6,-,CASSEGVFNNSPLHF,TGTGCCAGCAGCGAGGGAGTTTTCAATAATTCACCCCTCCACTTT
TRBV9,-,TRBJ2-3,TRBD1,CASSETGSISTDTQYF,TGTGCCAGCAGCGAGACAGGGTCTATTAGCACAGATACGCAGTATTTT
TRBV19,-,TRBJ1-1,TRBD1,CASSVQGARTEAFF,TGTGCCAGTAGTGTTCAGGGGGCGCGGACTGAAGCTTTCTTT
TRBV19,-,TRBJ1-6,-,CASSTSRGTSYPPLHF,TGTGCCAGTAGTACCTCCCGGGGGACTTCTTATCCACCCCTCCACTTT
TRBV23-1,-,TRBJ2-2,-,CASTRGRDENTGELFF,TGCGCCAGCACCCGAGGGCGGGACGAGAACACCGGGGAGCTGTTTTTT
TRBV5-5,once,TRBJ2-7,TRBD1,CASSWARTGWDEQYF,TGTGCCAGCAGCTGGGCCAGGACAGGGTGGGACGAGCAGTACTTC
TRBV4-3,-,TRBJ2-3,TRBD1,CASSYDRASTDTQYF,TGCGCCAGCAGTTACGACAGGGCGAGCACAGATACGCAGTATTTT
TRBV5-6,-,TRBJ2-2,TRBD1,CASSLGQGRNTGELFF,TGTGCCAGCAGCCTCGGACAGGGGAGGAACACCGGGGAGCTGTTTTTT
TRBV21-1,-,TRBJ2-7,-,CASPRIGLAGGPLSYEQYF,TGTGCCAGCCCGCGTATCGGACTAGCGGGAGGACCACTCTCCTACGAGCAGTACTTC
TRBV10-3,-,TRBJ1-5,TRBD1,CAISVDRGDQPQHF,TGTGCCATCAGTGTCGACAGGGGAGACCAGCCCCAGCATTTT
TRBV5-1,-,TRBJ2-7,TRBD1,CASSPTLGQSREQYF,TGCGCCAGCAGCCCAACGTTGGGACAGTCACGGGAGCAGTACTTC
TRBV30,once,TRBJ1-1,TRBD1,CAWSAGGPEAFF,TGTGCCTGGAGCGCAGGGGGCCCTGAAGCTTTCTTT
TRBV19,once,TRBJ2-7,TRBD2,CASRLAGSYEQYF,TGTGCCAGTAGATTAGCGGGTTCCTACGAGCAGTACTTC
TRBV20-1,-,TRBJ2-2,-,CSASGRQGGTGELFF,TGCAGTGCTAGTGGTAGGCAGGGAGGAACCGGGGAGCTGTTTTTT